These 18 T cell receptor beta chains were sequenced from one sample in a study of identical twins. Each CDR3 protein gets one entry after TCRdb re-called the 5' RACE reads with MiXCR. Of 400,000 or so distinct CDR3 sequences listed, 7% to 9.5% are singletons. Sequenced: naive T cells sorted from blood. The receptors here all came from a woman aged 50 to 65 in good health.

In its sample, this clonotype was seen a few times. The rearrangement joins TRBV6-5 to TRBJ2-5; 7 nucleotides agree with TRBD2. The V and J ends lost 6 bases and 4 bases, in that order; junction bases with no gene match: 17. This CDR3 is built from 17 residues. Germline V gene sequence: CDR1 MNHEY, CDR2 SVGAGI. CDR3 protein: CASSRAHLIPGGETQYF. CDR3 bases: TGTGCCAGCAGCCGCGCCCACCTAATACCGGGAGGAGAGACCCAGTACTTC.

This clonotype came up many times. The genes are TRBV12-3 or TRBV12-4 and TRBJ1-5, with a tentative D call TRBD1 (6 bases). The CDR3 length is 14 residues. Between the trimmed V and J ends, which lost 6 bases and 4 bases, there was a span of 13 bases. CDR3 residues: CASSPGGENQPQHF. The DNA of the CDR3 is TGTGCCAGCAGCCCGGGGGGCGAAAATCAGCCCCAGCATTTT.

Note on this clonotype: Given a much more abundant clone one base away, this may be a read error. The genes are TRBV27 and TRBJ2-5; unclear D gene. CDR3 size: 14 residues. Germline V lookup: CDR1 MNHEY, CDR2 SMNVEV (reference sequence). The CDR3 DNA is TGTGCCAGCAGTTTAATGGGCCCACAAGAGATCCAGTACTTC. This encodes CASSLMGPQEIQYF.

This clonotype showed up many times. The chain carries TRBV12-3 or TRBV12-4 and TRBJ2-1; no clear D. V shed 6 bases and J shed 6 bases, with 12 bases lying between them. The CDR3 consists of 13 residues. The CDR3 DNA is TGTGCCAGCAGCGGCCGATTAGGCAATGAGCAGTTCTTC. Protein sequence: CASSGRLGNEQFF.

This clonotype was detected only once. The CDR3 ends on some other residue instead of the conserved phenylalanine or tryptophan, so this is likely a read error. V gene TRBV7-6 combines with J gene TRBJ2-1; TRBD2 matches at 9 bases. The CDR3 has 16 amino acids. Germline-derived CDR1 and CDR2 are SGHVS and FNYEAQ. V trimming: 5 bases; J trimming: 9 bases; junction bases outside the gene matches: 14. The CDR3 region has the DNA TGTGCCAGCAGCCCCGCGCAGGCTAGCGGGGATTTTGAGCAGTTCTAC. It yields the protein CASSPAQASGDFEQFY.

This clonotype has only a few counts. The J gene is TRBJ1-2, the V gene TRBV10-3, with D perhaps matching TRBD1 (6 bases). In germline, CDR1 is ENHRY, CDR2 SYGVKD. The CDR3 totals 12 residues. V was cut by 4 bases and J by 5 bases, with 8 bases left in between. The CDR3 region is CAISGTEYGYTF. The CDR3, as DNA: TGTGCCATCAGTGGGACAGAGTATGGCTACACCTTC.

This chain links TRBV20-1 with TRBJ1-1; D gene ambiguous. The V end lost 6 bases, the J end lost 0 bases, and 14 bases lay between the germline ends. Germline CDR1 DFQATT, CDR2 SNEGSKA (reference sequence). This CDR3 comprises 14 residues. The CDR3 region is CSAPRPQMNTEAFF. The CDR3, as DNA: TGCAGTGCCCCCCGGCCCCAGATGAACACTGAAGCTTTCTTT.

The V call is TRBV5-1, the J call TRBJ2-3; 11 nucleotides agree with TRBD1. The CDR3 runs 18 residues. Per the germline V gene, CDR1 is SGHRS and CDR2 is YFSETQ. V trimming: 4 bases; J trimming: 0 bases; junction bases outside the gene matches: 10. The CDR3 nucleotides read TGCGCCAGCAGCGTCCGGGACAGGGGGTCTTCGAGCACAGATACGCAGTATTTT. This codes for CASSVRDRGSSSTDTQYF.

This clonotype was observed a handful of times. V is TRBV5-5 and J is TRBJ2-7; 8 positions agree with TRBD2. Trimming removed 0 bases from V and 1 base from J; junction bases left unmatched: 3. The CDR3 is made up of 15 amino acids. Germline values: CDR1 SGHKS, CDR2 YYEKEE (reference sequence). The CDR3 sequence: CASSLGLANSYEQYF. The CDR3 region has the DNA TGTGCCAGCAGCTTGGGACTAGCGAATTCCTACGAGCAGTACTTC.

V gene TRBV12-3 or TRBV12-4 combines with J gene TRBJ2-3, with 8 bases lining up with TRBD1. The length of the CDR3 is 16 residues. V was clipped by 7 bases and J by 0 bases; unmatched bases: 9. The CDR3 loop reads CASTGQGLTSTDTQYF. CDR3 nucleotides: TGTGCCAGCACCGGACAGGGCCTAACTAGCACAGATACGCAGTATTTT.

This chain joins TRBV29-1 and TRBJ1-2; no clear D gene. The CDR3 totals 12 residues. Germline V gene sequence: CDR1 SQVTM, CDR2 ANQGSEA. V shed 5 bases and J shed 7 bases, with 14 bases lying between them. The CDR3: CSVLPGVGGYTF. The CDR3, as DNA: TGCAGCGTTTTGCCTGGAGTAGGTGGCTACACCTTC.

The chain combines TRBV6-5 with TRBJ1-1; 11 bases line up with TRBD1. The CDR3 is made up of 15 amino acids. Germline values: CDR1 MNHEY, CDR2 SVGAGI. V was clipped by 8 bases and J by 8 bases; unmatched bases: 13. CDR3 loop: CASVPFRTGGSEAFF. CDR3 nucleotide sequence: TGTGCCAGCGTTCCTTTTAGGACAGGGGGCTCGGAAGCTTTCTTT.

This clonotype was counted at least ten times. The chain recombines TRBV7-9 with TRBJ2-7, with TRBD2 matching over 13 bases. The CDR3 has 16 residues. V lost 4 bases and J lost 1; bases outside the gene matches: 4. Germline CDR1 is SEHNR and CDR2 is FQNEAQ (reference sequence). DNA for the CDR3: TGTGCCAGCAGCTCGACGACTAGCGGGAGGTCCTACGAGCAGTACGTC. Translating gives CASSSTTSGRSYEQYV.

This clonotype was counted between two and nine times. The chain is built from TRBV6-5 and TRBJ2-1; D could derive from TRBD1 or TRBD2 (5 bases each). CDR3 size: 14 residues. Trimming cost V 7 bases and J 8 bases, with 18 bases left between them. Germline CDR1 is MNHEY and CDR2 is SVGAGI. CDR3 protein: CASKGRDPFDEQFF. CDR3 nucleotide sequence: TGTGCCAGCAAGGGCAGGGACCCTTTCGATGAGCAGTTCTTC.

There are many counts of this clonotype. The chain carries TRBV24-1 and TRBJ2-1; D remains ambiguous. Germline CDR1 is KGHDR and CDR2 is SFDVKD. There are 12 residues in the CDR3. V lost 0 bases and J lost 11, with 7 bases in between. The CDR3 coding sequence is TGTGCCACCAGTGATTTGAGGGTAAAGCAGTTCTTC. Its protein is CATSDLRVKQFF.

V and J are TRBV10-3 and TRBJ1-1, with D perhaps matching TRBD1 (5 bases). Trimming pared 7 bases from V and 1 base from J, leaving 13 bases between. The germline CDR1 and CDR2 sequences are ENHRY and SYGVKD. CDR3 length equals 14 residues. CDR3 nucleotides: TGTGCCATCATCGGCGGAGGGGCGAACACTGAAGCTTTCTTT. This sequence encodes CAIIGGGANTEAFF.

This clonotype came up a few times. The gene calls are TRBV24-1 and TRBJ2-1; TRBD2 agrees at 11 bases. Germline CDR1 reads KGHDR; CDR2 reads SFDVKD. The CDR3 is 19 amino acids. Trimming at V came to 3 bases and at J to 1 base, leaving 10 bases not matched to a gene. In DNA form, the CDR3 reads TGTGCCACCAGTGATCGCTACAAAACTAGCGGGAGTTCCTACAATGAGCAGTTCTTC. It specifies CATSDRYKTSGSSYNEQFF.

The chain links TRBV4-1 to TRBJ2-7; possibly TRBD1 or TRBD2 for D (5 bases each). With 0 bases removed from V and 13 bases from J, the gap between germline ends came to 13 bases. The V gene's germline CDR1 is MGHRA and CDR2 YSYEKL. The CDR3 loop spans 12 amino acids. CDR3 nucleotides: TGCGCCAGCAGCCAAGAGGGACCTCCATCCTACTTC. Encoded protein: CASSQEGPPSYF.